The rows below give T cell receptor beta chains drawn from one sample of a study of T-cell reconstitution after alpha-beta-depleted transplantation in children. Each CDR3 protein gets one entry after TCRdb re-called the PCR reads with MiXCR. This sample has about 610,000 distinct CDR3 sequences, with roughly a tenth found just once. The sequencing here drew on PBMCs from the stem cell graft donor, taken from the stem cell graft. The receptors were gathered from a human donor who donated a stem cell graft to a child with acute myeloid leukemia. Each CDR3 is given with its conserved first and last residue. The order of the fields is D gene, clone size, V gene, J gene, CDR3 DNA, CDR3 protein. A D gene is named only where the DNA matches it firmly. The size of a clone is reported for some rows only, either as once, few or many, or as a class for expanded clones.

d_gene: .; abundance: few; v_gene: TRBV6-5; j_gene: TRBJ2-1; CDR3nt: TGTGCCAGCAGCTACCACGACACAGCTCCCTACAATGAGCAGTTCTTC; CDR3aa: CASSYHDTAPYNEQFF
d_gene: TRBD2; abundance: many; v_gene: TRBV28; j_gene: TRBJ2-3; CDR3nt: TGTGCCAGCAGTTTATTACCTAGCGGCAGCACAGATACGCAGTATTTT; CDR3aa: CASSLLPSGSTDTQYF
d_gene: TRBD2; abundance: .; v_gene: TRBV12-3/TRBV12-4; j_gene: TRBJ2-5; CDR3nt: TGTGCCAGCCGCGGACTAGCGGGAGGGCAGGGGGTGGAGACCCAGTACTTC; CDR3aa: CASRGLAGGQGVETQYF
d_gene: .; abundance: many; v_gene: TRBV7-9; j_gene: TRBJ1-2; CDR3nt: TGTGCCAGCAGCTTAGCAGGCATCCAAGAAGGTGGCTACACCTTC; CDR3aa: CASSLAGIQEGGYTF
d_gene: TRBD2; abundance: many; v_gene: TRBV5-1; j_gene: TRBJ2-3; CDR3nt: TGCGCCAGCAGCTTGGAACTAGCGGGGGATACGCAGTATTTT; CDR3aa: CASSLELAGDTQYF
d_gene: .; abundance: few; v_gene: TRBV7-2; j_gene: TRBJ2-1; CDR3nt: TGTGCCAGCAGCTCCTTACTTACTGAAGAGCAGTTCTTC; CDR3aa: CASSSLLTEEQFF
d_gene: TRBD2; abundance: .; v_gene: TRBV4-2; j_gene: TRBJ2-1; CDR3nt: TGTGCCAGCAGCCCCTTACTAGCGGATGAGCAGTTCTTC; CDR3aa: CASSPLLADEQFF
d_gene: .; abundance: many; v_gene: TRBV29-1; j_gene: TRBJ2-3; CDR3nt: TGCAGCGTTGAGGGAGGTCTCACAGATACGCAGTATTTT; CDR3aa: CSVEGGLTDTQYF
d_gene: TRBD1; abundance: .; v_gene: TRBV29-1; j_gene: TRBJ2-5; CDR3nt: TGCAGCGTGCTGGGGACAGGGGGCGGAAGAGAGACCCAGTACTTC; CDR3aa: CSVLGTGGGRETQYF
d_gene: TRBD2; abundance: few; v_gene: TRBV12-3/TRBV12-4; j_gene: TRBJ2-1; CDR3nt: TGTGCCATCACGAGACTAGCGGGAGAAAATGAGCAGTTCTTC; CDR3aa: CAITRLAGENEQFF
d_gene: TRBD2; abundance: .; v_gene: TRBV6-1; j_gene: TRBJ2-7; CDR3nt: TGTGCCAGCAGTGCCGGGAGGTCCTCCTACGAGCAGTACTTC; CDR3aa: CASSAGRSSYEQYF
d_gene: .; abundance: .; v_gene: TRBV7-9; j_gene: TRBJ1-2; CDR3nt: TGTGCCAGCAGCTCCCACTTAGCTACTAACTATGGCTACACCTTC; CDR3aa: CASSSHLATNYGYTF
d_gene: .; abundance: .; v_gene: TRBV5-1; j_gene: TRBJ2-1; CDR3nt: TGCGCCAGCAGATCGGGCGGGACCGAGGGTGAGCAGTTCTTC; CDR3aa: CASRSGGTEGEQFF
d_gene: TRBD1; abundance: many; v_gene: TRBV5-1; j_gene: TRBJ2-7; CDR3nt: TGCGCCAGCAGCTGGACAGGGAATTCCTACGAGCAGTACTTC; CDR3aa: CASSWTGNSYEQYF
d_gene: .; abundance: .; v_gene: TRBV5-8; j_gene: TRBJ1-1; CDR3nt: TGTGCCAGCAGCCGGGAGGGACGGACAACCTACACTGAAGCTTTCTTT; CDR3aa: CASSREGRTTYTEAFF